These 7 T cell receptor beta chains came from one sample sequenced in a study of T cells in Graves' hyperthyroidism and ophthalmopathy. Amplified TCR beta CDR3 regions derived from RNA transcripts. During a first-round RT-PCR of the TCR CDR3, the HTBI primer set was used. One entry per CDR3 protein results from TCRdb running MiXCR on the multiplex PCR reads. The data hold 300,000 to 400,000 distinct CDR3 sequences, with approximately 18% observed a single time. Sequenced sample: blood. All receptors come from a woman in her fifties or sixties with Graves' hyperthyroidism.

This clonotype was seen a handful of times. The V gene is TRBV9, the J gene TRBJ1-4; tentatively, D is TRBD1 (5 bases). This CDR3 is built from 14 residues. CDR1 is SGDLS and CDR2 is YYNGEE in the germline V gene. V dropped 4 bases and J dropped 5 bases, with 12 bases sitting between them. The CDR3, as DNA: TGTGCCAGCAGCCCGACGGGGGGGAATGAAAAACTGTTTTTT. Translation gives CASSPTGGNEKLFF.

In its sample, this clonotype was seen many times. The J gene is TRBJ2-4, the V gene TRBV20-1, with unresolved D. This CDR3 is 12 amino acids long. With 6 bases removed from V and 7 bases from J, the gap between germline ends came to 13 bases. Germline V gene sequence: CDR1 DFQATT, CDR2 SNEGSKA (reference sequence). The CDR3 region is CSATGSDNIQYF. DNA for the CDR3: TGCAGTGCCACGGGCAGTGATAACATTCAGTACTTC.

This clonotype showed up many times. The V gene is TRBV7-9, the J gene TRBJ2-3, with D unresolved. This CDR3 comprises 12 residues. V lost 11 bases and J lost 2, with 11 bases in between. The V gene's germline CDR1 is SEHNR and CDR2 FQNEAQ (reference sequence). CDR3 residues: CAGTLYTDTQYF. The CDR3 region has the DNA TGTGCCGGCACACTCTACACAGATACGCAGTATTTT. Variable domain in full (rest from reference TRBV7-9 and TRBJ2-3): DTGVSQNPRHKITKRGQNVTFRCDPISEHNRLYWYRQTLGQGPEFLTYFQNEAQLEKSRLLSDRFSAERPKGSFSTLEIQRTEQGDSAMYLCAGTLYTDTQYFGPGTRLTVL.

This clonotype has more than one count but fewer than ten. The rearrangement uses TRBV11-1 and TRBJ2-1; 13 nucleotides align to TRBD2. The CDR3 consists of 18 residues. Germline V gene lookup returns CDR1 SGHAT and CDR2 FQDESV (reference sequence). Trimming cost V 4 bases and J 8 bases; bases outside gene matches: 14. This chain's CDR3 is CASSSGLAGRPQDDEQFF. DNA for the CDR3: TGTGCCAGCAGCTCGGGACTAGCGGGGCGGCCCCAGGACGATGAGCAGTTCTTC.

This sequence joins TRBV7-9 and TRBJ2-7, with TRBD2 identical over 9 bases. The V segment lost 6 bases and the J segment 6 bases; nucleotides outside the gene matches: 3. The CDR3 has 12 amino acids. Germline V gives CDR1 SEHNR, CDR2 FQNEAQ (reference sequence). This CDR3 is CASSYSGGEQYV. As DNA, the CDR3 is TGTGCCAGCAGTTATAGCGGGGGCGAGCAGTACGTC.

This clonotype was observed many times. The chain links TRBV20-1 to TRBJ2-3; 11 nucleotides line up with TRBD2. V dropped 3 bases and J dropped 2; count of bases not matched to a gene: 1. The CDR3 runs to 14 residues. Germline V gives CDR1 DFQATT, CDR2 SNEGSKA (reference sequence). CDR3 nucleotides: TGCAGTGCTAGGACTAGCGGGGACACAGATACGCAGTATTTT. Its protein product is CSARTSGDTDTQYF.

This clonotype has just a few counts. The chain uses TRBV6-5 and TRBJ2-1; the D is unclear. Looked up from germline, CDR1 is MNHEY and CDR2 is SVGAGI. This CDR3 comprises 13 residues. V was cut by 0 bases and J by 8 bases, with 8 bases left in between. CDR3 loop: CASSYSLGDEQFF. CDR3 coding DNA: TGTGCCAGCAGTTACTCCCTCGGCGATGAGCAGTTCTTC.